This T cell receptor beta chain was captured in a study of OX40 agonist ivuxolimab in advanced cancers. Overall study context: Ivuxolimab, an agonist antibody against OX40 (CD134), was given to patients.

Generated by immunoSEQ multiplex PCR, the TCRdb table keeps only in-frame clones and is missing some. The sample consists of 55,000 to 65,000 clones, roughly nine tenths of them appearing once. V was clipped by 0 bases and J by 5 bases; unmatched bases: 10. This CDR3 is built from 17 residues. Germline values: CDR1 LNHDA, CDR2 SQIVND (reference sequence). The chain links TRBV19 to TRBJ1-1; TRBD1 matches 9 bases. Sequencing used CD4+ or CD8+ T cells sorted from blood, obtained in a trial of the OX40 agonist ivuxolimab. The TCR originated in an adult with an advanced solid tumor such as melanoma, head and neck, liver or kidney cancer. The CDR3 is CASSIDWTGAGTTEAFF. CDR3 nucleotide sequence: TGTGCCAGTAGTATAGATTGGACAGGGGCGGGAACTACTGAAGCTTTCTTT.